The present T cell receptor beta chain was sequenced within a study of blood T cell repertoires in COVID-19 (dated by TCRdb to the early 2020s). Broadly, across the study: The collaborator samples originated in the United States, Italy and Spain and spanned the acute and convalescent phases of COVID-19. The prospective study material was composed of cDNA or gDNA derived from T cells, B-cell-depleted T cells, or PBMCs. The dataset comprised deeply sampled blood TCRbeta repertoires from subjects exposed to, actively infected with, or recovered from COVID-19. A freely available public database, intended as a resource for researchers studying the immune response to SARS-CoV-2, is where the repertoires were released. The samples were drawn from two sources: the first 160 participants of the ongoing ImmuneRACE study, and some 1,300 subjects contributed by 6 global collaborators. The sample metadata nearly always contained a de-identified subject ID, COVID-19 status, age in years and sex. HLA class I and class II types, where available, came from metadata supplied by the sample provider rather than from assay-based typing.

TCRbeta CDR3 regions were amplified from genomic DNA by means of the immunoSEQ Assay, a bias-controlled multiplex PCR. As for the original processing: The number of nucleated cells in each sample was estimated by amplification of reference gene primers within the assay. To quantify the absolute abundance of each unique TCRbeta CDR3 rearrangement, sequence reads were collapsed and filtered. For each sample, productive Simpson clonality was calculated by taking the square root of Simpson's diversity index across productive rearrangements. TCRdb limited this immuneACCESS table to in-frame rearrangements with V and J called. A share of clones is missing; checked studies link under half to unresolved V genes, and the rest is unexplained. That table is the source of V, J and clone size, and D and trimming were worked out from the DNA. In this sample the table shows some 75,000 clones, around 90% of which occur a single time. The top ten clones comprise 6% to 7.5% of the sample.

This clone was recorded only once. What this receptor recognizes is not known. Base qualities were left out, and no much larger clone turns up one base away. From the germline V gene, CDR1 is SNHLY and CDR2 is FYNNEI. From the cysteine up to the phenylalanine, the CDR3 has a length of 14 residues. Only CDR3 DNA is held: 42 bases, read in frame from base 1. A distance of 14 bases separates the germline ends of V and J, which lose 6 bases and 5 bases respectively. Paper-wide results and their limitations: The quantity of clinical and demographic metadata differed by source and by participant and was supplied without curation.

Each collaborating institution followed its own protocols to collect whole blood in K2EDTA tubes. Collaborator samples were shipped for TCRbeta analysis as frozen whole blood, isolated PBMCs, or DNA extracted from either sample type. The receptor was isolated from a human donor in a cohort sampled during active COVID-19. Specimen: peripheral blood. The chain is made from TRBV2 and TRBJ2-1, and possibly TRBD1, on 6 matching bases. The DNA sequence is as follows: TGTGCCAGCAGCTCAGAAAGACAGGACAATGAGCAGTTCTTC. Its product reads: CASSSERQDNEQFF.